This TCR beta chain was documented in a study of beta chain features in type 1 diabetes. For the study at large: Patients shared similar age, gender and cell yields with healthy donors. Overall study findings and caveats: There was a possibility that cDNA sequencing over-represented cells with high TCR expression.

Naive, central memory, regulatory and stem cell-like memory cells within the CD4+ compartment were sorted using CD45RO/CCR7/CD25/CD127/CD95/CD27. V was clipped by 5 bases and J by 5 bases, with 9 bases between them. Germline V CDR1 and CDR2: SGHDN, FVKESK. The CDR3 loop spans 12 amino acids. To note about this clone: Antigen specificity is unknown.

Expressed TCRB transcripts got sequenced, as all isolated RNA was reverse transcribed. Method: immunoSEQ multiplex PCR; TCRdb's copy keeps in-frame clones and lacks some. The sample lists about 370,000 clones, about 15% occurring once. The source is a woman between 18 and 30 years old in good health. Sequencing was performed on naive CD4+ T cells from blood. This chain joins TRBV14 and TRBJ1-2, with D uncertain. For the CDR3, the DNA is TGTGCCAGCAGCGCAGCGGGATATGGCTACACCTTC. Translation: CASSAAGYGYTF.